One and the same sample provided the 2 T cell receptor beta chains below, sequenced in a study of T cell responses to AZD1222 COVID-19 vaccine. Profiled with immunoSEQ multiplex PCR; TCRdb holds only in-frame clones, not every one. The repertoire includes 75,000 or so clones, 85% to 95% of them detected once, and around 30% sits in the top ten. This specimen consisted of peripheral blood, obtained 28 days after the second AZD1222 dose. The receptors were sampled from an adult who received the AZD1222 COVID-19 vaccine.

The genes are TRBV4-3 and TRBJ2-3; D is possibly TRBD1 (6 bases). This CDR3 is built from 15 residues. Per the germline V gene, CDR1 is LGHNA and CDR2 is YSLEER. Deletions cut 2 bases from V and 5 bases from J, with 14 bases between. CDR3 protein: CASSQLGQTGDTQYF. The CDR3 coding sequence is TGCGCCAGCAGCCAATTAGGACAGACCGGAGATACGCAGTATTTT.

The rearrangement uses TRBV15 and TRBJ1-2; 7 positions match TRBD1. Germline-derived CDR1 and CDR2 are LNHNV and YYDKDF (reference sequence). V shed 5 bases and J 0 bases; nucleotides not matched to a gene: 9. This CDR3 region has 16 residues. The CDR3 DNA sequence: TGTGCCACCAGCCTCCGAGGACAGGCGGCTAACTATGGCTACACCTTC. Amino acids: CATSLRGQAANYGYTF.